This T cell receptor (beta chain) was identified during a study of T cell changes during pregnancy in multiple sclerosis. Germline CDR1 and CDR2: MRHNA and SNTAGT. The V gene lost 4 bases and the J gene lost 2 bases, with 13 bases spanning the gap. This CDR3 is built from 15 residues. TCRdb's copy holds only in-frame clones and misses some; the assay was immunoSEQ multiplex PCR. The sample records fewer than 80,000 clones, approximately 93% being singletons. This sample comprised CD4+ T cells from peripheral blood mononuclear cells, obtained after pregnancy. This receptor was identified in a female donor with multiple sclerosis, enrolled in a pregnancy study. This chain links TRBV6-4 with TRBJ2-3; D remains unclear. The CDR3 region has the DNA TGTGCCAGCAGTGTAGGCGGCATTTCCACAGATACGCAGTATTTT. This sequence encodes CASSVGGISTDTQYF.